Listed here are 9 T cell receptor beta chains from one sample, sequenced in a study of cytomegalovirus exposure and HLA in healthy donors. PCR used 60 Vbeta primers and 13 Jbeta primers. Only in-frame clones appear in the TCRdb table, and some are missing; sequencing was by immunoSEQ multiplex PCR. The data contain 80,000 to 100,000 clones, 81% of them singletons. The sequenced sample consisted of PBMCs. The receptors originated from a human donor in good health.

Comment on this clone: Within the sample, other DNA sequences also encode this same CDR3. This chain links TRBV5-1 with TRBJ2-2; 9 bases fit TRBD2. The CDR3 totals 16 residues. The V segment lost 8 bases and the J segment 6 bases; nucleotides outside the gene matches: 14. CDR1 SGHRS and CDR2 YFSETQ come from the germline V gene. The CDR3: CASLGAGGHLSGELFF. For the CDR3, the DNA is TGCGCCAGTTTGGGAGCGGGAGGTCACCTATCCGGGGAGCTGTTTTTT.

The V gene is TRBV9, the J gene TRBJ1-6; 7 bases map to TRBD1. CDR3 size: 16 residues. V lost 0 bases, J lost 8 bases, and 8 bases stayed unmatched. Germline V lookup: CDR1 SGDLS, CDR2 YYNGEE. CDR3 residues: CASSVGAGDRDSPLHF. CDR3 bases: TGTGCCAGCAGCGTAGGAGCTGGAGACAGGGATTCACCCCTCCACTTT.

In nucleotides, the CDR3 is TGTGCCAGCAGCTTACCACGAGGCCATTCCCAAGAGACCCAGTACTTC. Its protein is CASSLPRGHSQETQYF. The genes are TRBV11-2 and TRBJ2-5; no definite D call. This CDR3 is built from 16 residues. Germline V gene sequence: CDR1 SGHAT, CDR2 FQNNGV. V lost 2 bases and J lost 1, with 14 bases in between.

The V gene is TRBV5-4, the J gene TRBJ2-2; 12 bases line up with TRBD2. Trimming cost V 3 bases and J 0 bases; bases outside gene matches: 6. CDR1 is SGHNT, CDR2 YYREEE, per germline (reference sequence). This CDR3 is 18 amino acids long. In DNA, the CDR3 is TGTGCCAGCAGCTCCCTGACTAGCGGGGGAGCGAACACCGGGGAGCTGTTTTTT. Translating it yields CASSSLTSGGANTGELFF. Combining the CDR3 with reference TRBV5-4 and TRBJ2-2 gives the whole variable domain ETGVTQSPTHLIKTRGQQVTLRCSSQSGHNTVSWYQQALGQGPQFIFQYYREEENGRGNFPPRFSGLQFPNYSSELNVNALELDDSALYLCASSSLTSGGANTGELFFGEGSRLTVL.

The genes are TRBV11-2 and TRBJ2-3; tentatively, D is TRBD1 (8 bases). This CDR3 has 16 amino acids. The V gene lost 2 bases and the J gene lost 1 base, with 13 bases spanning the gap. Germline V gene lookup returns CDR1 SGHAT and CDR2 FQNNGV. CDR3 bases: TGTGCCAGCAGCTTATGGGGGGGACAGGGCACAGATACGCAGTATTTT. Translated, it gives CASSLWGGQGTDTQYF.

The chain carries TRBV7-9 and TRBJ1-2, with D perhaps matching TRBD1 (5 bases). Between the trimmed V and J ends, which lost 5 bases and 4 bases, there was a span of 11 bases. CDR1 and CDR2 (germline): SEHNR, FQNEAQ (reference sequence). The CDR3 runs to 13 residues. CDR3 region: CASSLGHIYGYTF. The CDR3, as DNA: TGTGCCAGCAGCCTAGGACACATCTATGGCTACACCTTC.

This chain joins TRBV28 and TRBJ2-7; D is perhaps TRBD1 (5 bases). CDR3 length: 15 residues. Germline CDR1 is MDHEN and CDR2 is SYDVKM. V dropped 6 bases and J dropped 3 bases, with 18 bases sitting between them. This chain's CDR3 is CASRTRQSGHYEQYF. In DNA form, the CDR3 reads TGTGCCAGCAGGACCCGACAGTCAGGACACTACGAGCAGTACTTC.

The V and J genes are TRBV9 and TRBJ2-5; 9 bases are shared with TRBD1. The length of the CDR3 is 15 residues. Germline-derived CDR1 and CDR2 are SGDLS and YYNGEE. V dropped 4 bases and J dropped 5; count of bases not matched to a gene: 9. The CDR3 region is CASSSRDRATETQYF. The DNA for the CDR3 is TGTGCCAGCAGCTCCCGGGACAGGGCAACGGAGACCCAGTACTTC. The full variable domain, with the rest looked up from reference TRBV9 and TRBJ2-5, is DSGVTQTPKHLITATGQRVTLRCSPRSGDLSVYWYQQSLDQGLQFLIQYYNGEERAKGNILERFSAQQFPDLHSELNLSSLELGDSALYFCASSSRDRATETQYFGPGTRLLVL.

This clone has just one count. The chain links TRBV27 to TRBJ2-7, with TRBD2 identical over 9 bases. The CDR3 is 15 amino acids. Looked up from germline, CDR1 is MNHEY and CDR2 is SMNVEV (reference sequence). Trimming removed 4 bases from V and 2 bases from J; junction bases left unmatched: 6. CDR3 nucleotides: TGTGCCAGCAGTTCGGCTAGCGGGGAGCCCTACGAGCAGTACTTC. It translates to CASSSASGEPYEQYF.